This TCR beta chain came from a study of PD-L1 blockade in urothelial cancer. Background on the study: Males with urothelial cancer arising in the bladder constituted most of the 29 patients. T cell content in blood samples showed a median of about 140,000. Individuals in the cohort had been given 0 to 3 earlier chemotherapy regimens.

Between the trimmed V and J ends, which lost 4 bases and 3 bases, there was a span of 19 bases. Germline-derived CDR1 and CDR2 are MNHEY and SVGAGI. This CDR3 has 16 amino acids. Study results and limitations: In blood sampled pretreatment, TCR clonality below the median predicted better survival.

Sequencing used immunoSEQ multiplex PCR; TCRdb keeps in-frame clones, though not all of them. The table has 50,000 or so clones, approximately 86% seen once. This clone was seen just once. The antigen remains undetermined. V is TRBV6-5 and J is TRBJ2-7, with D tentatively TRBD1 (5 bases). The source was PBMCs, collected around atezolizumab (anti-PD-L1) treatment. The receptor's source is a man aged 55 to 70 with urothelial cancer. DNA for the CDR3: TGTGCCAGCAGTTCCATGTGGGGCTCAAGGATCTACGAGCAGTACTTC. Its translation is CASSSMWGSRIYEQYF.